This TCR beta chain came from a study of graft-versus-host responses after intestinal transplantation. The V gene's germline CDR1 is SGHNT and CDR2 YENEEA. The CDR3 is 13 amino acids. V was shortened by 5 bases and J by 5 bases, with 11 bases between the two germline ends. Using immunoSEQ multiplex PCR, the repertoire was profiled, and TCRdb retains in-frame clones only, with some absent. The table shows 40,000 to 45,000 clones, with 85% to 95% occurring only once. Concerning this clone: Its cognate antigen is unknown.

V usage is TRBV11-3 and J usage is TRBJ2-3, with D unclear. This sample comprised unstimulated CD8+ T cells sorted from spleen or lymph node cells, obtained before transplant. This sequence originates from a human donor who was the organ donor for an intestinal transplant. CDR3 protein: CASSLAPGDTQYF. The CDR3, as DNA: TGTGCCAGCAGCCTTGCCCCGGGAGATACGCAGTATTTT.